A selection of T cell receptor beta chains follows, all from one sample in a study of T cell changes during pregnancy in multiple sclerosis. The assay was immunoSEQ multiplex PCR, and TCRdb's table has in-frame clones only and misses some. The table has around 56,000 clones, about 89% seen once. Sequenced here: CD4+ T cells from peripheral blood mononuclear cells, sampled in the first trimester of pregnancy. The source is a female donor with multiple sclerosis, enrolled in a pregnancy study. The CDR3 runs from the conserved cysteine through the conserved F or W. Fields, in order: J gene, clone size, V gene, D gene, CDR3 DNA, CDR3 protein. The D gene is left open where the match is weak. Some rows mark clone size as missing; the rest say once, few, many or name a class of expanded clone.

>TRBJ1-2|medium-sized|TRBV7-9|TRBD1
TGTGCCAGCAGCTTAGTCGGACAGGGGTATGGCTACACCTTC
CASSLVGQGYGYTF
>TRBJ2-7|-|TRBV10-3|TRBD2
TGTGCCATCAGTCCGACTAGCGGGGATATGGTGCAGTACTTC
CAISPTSGDMVQYF
>TRBJ2-1|-|TRBV7-9|-
TGTGCCAGCAGCTTAATGGGCGATGAGCAGTTCTTC
CASSLMGDEQFF
>TRBJ2-3|-|TRBV5-4|-
TGTGCCAGCAGCTCGCCAAGGTCGGGGGTGGGATTCACAGATACGCAGTATTTT
CASSSPRSGVGFTDTQYF
>TRBJ2-2|-|TRBV27|TRBD2
TGTGCCAGCAGTTTAACTTTCCCGGGGGGTGTGAACACCGGGGAGCTGTTTTTT
CASSLTFPGGVNTGELFF
>TRBJ2-3|-|TRBV11-1|-
TGTGCCAGCAGCTTACTAGGGGCAGATACGCAGTATTTT
CASSLLGADTQYF
>TRBJ2-7|-|TRBV7-2|TRBD1
TGTGCCAGCAGCCCGTGGGACAGCGAGCAGTACTTC
CASSPWDSEQYF
>TRBJ1-1|-|TRBV11-2|-
TGTGCCAGCAGTCCCACCGTTGCCGGTGAAGCTTTCTTT
CASSPTVAGEAFF
>TRBJ1-1|once|TRBV18|-
TGTGCCAGCTCACCTGGACAGAGGAACACTGAAGCTTTCTTT
CASSPGQRNTEAFF
>TRBJ1-2|-|TRBV6-1|-
TGTGCCAGCAGTCCCCGGGAGGGGTTCGGCTACACCTTC
CASSPREGFGYTF
>TRBJ1-5|-|TRBV6-1|TRBD1
TGTGCCAGCAGTGGAACAAGGGGGCCCAATCAGCCCCAGCATTTT
CASSGTRGPNQPQHF
>TRBJ2-2|-|TRBV4-2|TRBD2
TGTGCCAGCAGCCAGACTAGCGGGGAGACCGGGGAGCTGTTTTTT
CASSQTSGETGELFF
>TRBJ1-1|-|TRBV6-1|-
TGTGCCAGCATTGAGACAAAGGCGAACACTGAAGCTTTCTTT
CASIETKANTEAFF
>TRBJ2-7|once|TRBV2|-
TGTGCCAGCATAATGTCGACGGGAAGCTACGAGCAGTACTTC
CASIMSTGSYEQYF
>TRBJ1-2|-|TRBV10-3|TRBD1
TGTGCCATCACCGGACAGGGTGGCGACTATGGCTACACCTTC
CAITGQGGDYGYTF
>TRBJ2-4|once|TRBV29-1|-
TGCAGCGTTGAAGCTGGGGGCGGGGGACGGAACGAGTACTTC
CSVEAGGGGRNEYF
>TRBJ2-1|-|TRBV2|TRBD2
TGTGCCACCATAAGCGGGGGCCGTTACAATGAGCAGTTCTTC
CATISGGRYNEQFF
>TRBJ1-1|-|TRBV4-2|TRBD1
TGTGCCAGCAGCCAACCTCCTTCGACAGGGGGTGATGTTACTGAAGCTTTCTTT
CASSQPPSTGGDVTEAFF
>TRBJ2-6|-|TRBV18|-
TGTGCCAATACCAAGAGCTCTGGGGCCAACGTCCTGACTTTC
CANTKSSGANVLTF
>TRBJ2-1|-|TRBV4-3|TRBD2
TGCGCCAGCAGCCAAGATGGCGGGGGGGCCCCCAATGAGCAGTTCTTC
CASSQDGGGAPNEQFF
>TRBJ2-5|-|TRBV7-2|TRBD1
TGTGCCAGCAGCCAGGGACAGACGCTGGGTGAGGAGACCCAGTACTTC
CASSQGQTLGEETQYF
>TRBJ1-2|-|TRBV19|-
TGTGCCAGTCAACCTCCGGGAACCGCTTATGGCTACACCTTC
CASQPPGTAYGYTF
>TRBJ1-3|-|TRBV5-4|-
TGTGCCAGCAGCCGGGAGCTACGCTCTGGAAACACCATATATTTT
CASSRELRSGNTIYF
>TRBJ2-5|-|TRBV6-1|-
TGTGCCAGCGGCGGGTTCCAAGAGACCCAGTACTTC
CASGGFQETQYF
>TRBJ1-2|-|TRBV15|TRBD1
TGTGCCACCAGCAGAGGGGACAGAGGCGGCTACACCTTC
CATSRGDRGGYTF
>TRBJ1-1|-|TRBV19|-
TGTGCCAGTCCCAGGTACCAGGGGAACACTGAAGCTTTCTTT
CASPRYQGNTEAFF
>TRBJ2-5|-|TRBV5-4|TRBD2
TGTGCCAGCAGCTTGAGCGGGGGGCAAGAGACCCAGTACTTC
CASSLSGGQETQYF
>TRBJ1-1|once|TRBV5-6|-
TGTGCCAGCAGCTGGGTCAGGGCGCCGAACACTGAAGCTTTCTTT
CASSWVRAPNTEAFF
>TRBJ2-5|-|TRBV28|-
TGTGCCAGCAGCCAGATCGGGGTGAGGACCCAGTACTTC
CASSQIGVRTQYF
>TRBJ1-2|-|TRBV5-4|-
TGTGCCAGCAGCTCACCAGGGATGGGGCACTATGGCTACACCTTC
CASSSPGMGHYGYTF
>TRBJ1-4|-|TRBV7-9|TRBD1
TGTGCCAGCAGCTTAGACGGACAGGGGGCCGAAAAACTGTTTTTT
CASSLDGQGAEKLFF
>TRBJ1-1|-|TRBV19|TRBD1
TGTGCCAGTAGTACGGACAGGGTAAGAGCTTTCTTT
CASSTDRVRAFF
>TRBJ1-5|-|TRBV6-6|-
TGTGCCAGCAGTCCCCAGGGAGCCAGGGGGCCCCAGCATTTT
CASSPQGARGPQHF
>TRBJ2-7|-|TRBV11-2|-
TGTGCCAGCTCCCCGCCAGGCCAGGGGACGGTCTACGAGCAGTACTTC
CASSPPGQGTVYEQYF
>TRBJ2-7|-|TRBV6-6|-
TGTGCCAGCAAACCCGCGAACGGGGACGAGCAGTACTTC
CASKPANGDEQYF
>TRBJ1-2|-|TRBV19|-
TGTGCCACCGGGCCGGGGGGGGCAGGGAACTATGGCTACACCTTC
CATGPGGAGNYGYTF
>TRBJ2-5|-|TRBV7-3|TRBD1
TGTGCCAGCAGCCCCCAACAGGGGGAACAAGAGACCCAGTACTTC
CASSPQQGEQETQYF
>TRBJ1-1|-|TRBV18|-
TGTGCCAGCTCACCGGGGCAGGGTGAGGTACAAGCTTTCTTT
CASSPGQGEVQAFF
>TRBJ2-7|-|TRBV4-3|-
TGCGCCAGCAGCCAAGATACAGGGCCCTACGAGCAGTACTTC
CASSQDTGPYEQYF